Sequencing of this T cell receptor beta chain was carried out in a study of T-cell memory formation after mild COVID-19. Trimming removed 3 bases from V and 5 bases from J, with 10 bases in between. Germline V gene sequence: CDR1 KGHSH, CDR2 LQKENI. This CDR3 is built from 13 residues. This clonotype was seen once. Its antigen is unknown. 5'RACE, which relied on constant-segment primers, yielded TCR alpha and TCR beta cDNA libraries carrying sample barcodes and UMIs. TCRdb redid the calling of the 5' RACE reads with MiXCR, one entry per CDR3 protein. The sample includes around 450,000 distinct CDR3 sequences, 20% to 25% of them seen just once. The study's findings and limits: The pre-infection memory compartment contained some responding clones, suggesting cross-reactive memory joined. Clones that contracted from day 15 to 85 had balanced CD4/CD8; later expanders were CD4+ biased.

The source is an adult woman who had mild COVID-19 (a few samples of this study predate the infection). Cell type and time point are not known. Sequencing was carried out using PBMCs or a T cell subset sorted from them (not recorded which). The V and J genes are TRBV18 and TRBJ2-5; no definite D call. The CDR3 sequence: CASSPWQSETQYF. The CDR3 nucleotides are TGTGCCAGCTCACCGTGGCAATCGGAGACCCAGTACTTC.